Following are 3 T cell receptor beta chains from one sample sequenced in a study of cytomegalovirus exposure and HLA in healthy donors. Repertoires were generated with immunoSEQ multiplex PCR, while TCRdb's copy carries only in-frame clones and drops some. The sample lists roughly 95,000 clones, roughly 85% seen once, with 20% in the top ten. The specimen was PBMCs. These receptors came from a man aged 18 to 29 in good health and CMV-seropositive.

The genes are TRBV4-1 and TRBJ2-1; 8 nucleotides align to TRBD2. This CDR3 has 17 residues. V lost 3 bases to trimming and J lost 0 bases; unmatched junction nucleotides: 7. CDR1 and CDR2 from the germline V gene are MGHRA and YSYEKL. This CDR3 is CASSHRNGRVSYNEQFF. The DNA for the CDR3 is TGCGCCAGCAGCCACAGGAACGGGAGGGTCTCCTACAATGAGCAGTTCTTC.

The genes are TRBV7-9 and TRBJ2-7, with D possibly matching TRBD2 (6 bases). CDR1 SEHNR and CDR2 FQNEAQ come from the germline V gene (reference sequence). The CDR3 has 17 residues. The V gene lost 2 bases and the J gene lost 2 bases, with 19 bases spanning the gap. CDR3 loop: CASSLHATGVGTYEQYF. CDR3 in DNA: TGTGCCAGCAGCTTACACGCTACGGGAGTCGGGACCTACGAGCAGTACTTC.

The V call is TRBV7-9, the J call TRBJ1-1; 7 bases fit TRBD1. The V segment lost 5 bases and the J segment 1 base; nucleotides outside the gene matches: 4. Germline CDR1 is SEHNR and CDR2 is FQNEAQ (reference sequence). The CDR3 totals 14 residues. CDR3 DNA: TGTGCCAGCAGCCCCACAGGGGCGAACACTGAAGCTTTCTTT. Translated: CASSPTGANTEAFF.